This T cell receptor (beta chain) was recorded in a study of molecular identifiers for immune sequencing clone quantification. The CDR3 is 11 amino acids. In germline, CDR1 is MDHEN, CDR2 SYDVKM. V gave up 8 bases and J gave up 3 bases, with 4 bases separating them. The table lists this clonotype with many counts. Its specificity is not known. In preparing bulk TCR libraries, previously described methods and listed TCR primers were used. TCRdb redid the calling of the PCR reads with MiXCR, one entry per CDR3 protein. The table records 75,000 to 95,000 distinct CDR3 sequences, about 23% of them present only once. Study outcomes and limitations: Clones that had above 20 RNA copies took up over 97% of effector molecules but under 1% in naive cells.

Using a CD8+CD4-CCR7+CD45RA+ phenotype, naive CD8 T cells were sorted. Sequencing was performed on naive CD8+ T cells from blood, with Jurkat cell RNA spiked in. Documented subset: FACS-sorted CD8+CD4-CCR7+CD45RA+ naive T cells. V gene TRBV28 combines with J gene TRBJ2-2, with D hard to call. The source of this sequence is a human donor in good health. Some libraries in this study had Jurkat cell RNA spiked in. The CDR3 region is CASRDTGELFF. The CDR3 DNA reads TGTGCCAGCCGGGACACCGGGGAGCTGTTTTTT.